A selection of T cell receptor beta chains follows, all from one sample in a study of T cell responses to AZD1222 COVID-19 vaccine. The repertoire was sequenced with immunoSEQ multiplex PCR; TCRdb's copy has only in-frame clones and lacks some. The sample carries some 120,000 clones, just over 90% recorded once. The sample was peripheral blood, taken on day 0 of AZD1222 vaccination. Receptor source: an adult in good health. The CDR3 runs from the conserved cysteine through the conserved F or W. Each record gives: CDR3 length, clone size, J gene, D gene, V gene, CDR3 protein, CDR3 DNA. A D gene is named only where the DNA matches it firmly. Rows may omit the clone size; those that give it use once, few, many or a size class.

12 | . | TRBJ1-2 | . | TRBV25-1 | CASSEQGYGYTF | TGTGCCAGCAGTGAACAGGGGTACGGCTACACCTTC
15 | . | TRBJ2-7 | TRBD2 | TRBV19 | CASSIGLAGVYEQYF | TGTGCCAGTAGTATCGGACTAGCGGGAGTCTACGAGCAGTACTTC
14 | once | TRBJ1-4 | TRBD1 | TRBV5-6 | CASSLQGTNEKLFF | TGTGCCAGCAGCTTACAGGGGACTAATGAAAAACTGTTTTTT
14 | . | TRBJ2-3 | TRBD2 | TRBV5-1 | CASSLGLGTDTQYF | TGCGCCAGCAGCCTGGGACTAGGCACAGATACGCAGTATTTT
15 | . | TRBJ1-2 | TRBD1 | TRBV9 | CASSVGQGAVYGYTF | TGTGCCAGCAGCGTGGGACAGGGGGCCGTCTATGGCTACACCTTC
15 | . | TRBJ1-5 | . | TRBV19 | CASSSSGPNNQPQHF | TGTGCCAGTAGTTCTTCGGGGCCAAACAATCAGCCCCAGCATTTT
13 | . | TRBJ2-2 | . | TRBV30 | CAWAPLPAGELFF | TGTGCCTGGGCACCACTCCCGGCCGGGGAGCTGTTTTTT
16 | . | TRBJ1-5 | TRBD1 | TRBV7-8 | CASSSQGVHSNQPQHF | TGTGCCAGCAGCTCCCAGGGGGTTCATAGCAATCAGCCCCAGCATTTT
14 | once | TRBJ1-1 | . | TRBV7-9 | CASSVEGGRTEAFF | TGTGCCAGCAGCGTAGAGGGGGGAAGGACTGAAGCTTTCTTT
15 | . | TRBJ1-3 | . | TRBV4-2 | CASSQEATERNTIYF | TGTGCCAGCAGCCAAGAGGCGACAGAAAGAAACACCATATATTTT
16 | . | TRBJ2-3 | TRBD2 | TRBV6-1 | CASSEFSGGGRDTQYF | TGTGCCAGCAGTGAATTCTCCGGGGGGGGGCGAGATACGCAGTATTTT
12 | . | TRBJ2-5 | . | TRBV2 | CASNDREETQYF | TGTGCCAGCAATGACAGAGAAGAGACCCAGTACTTC
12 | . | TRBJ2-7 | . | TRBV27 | CASSFVPYEQYF | TGTGCCAGCAGTTTTGTCCCCTACGAGCAGTACTTC
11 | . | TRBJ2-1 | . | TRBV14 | CASSRYNEQFF | TGTGCCAGCAGCCGGTACAATGAGCAGTTCTTC
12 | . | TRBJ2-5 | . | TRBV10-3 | CAISEIGETQYF | TGTGCCATCAGTGAGATTGGGGAGACCCAGTACTTC
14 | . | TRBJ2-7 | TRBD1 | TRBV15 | CATSIPTGTYEQYF | TGTGCCACCAGCATACCGACAGGGACCTACGAGCAGTACTTC
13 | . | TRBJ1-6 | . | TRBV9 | CASGGGYNSPLHF | TGTGCCAGCGGAGGCGGCTATAATTCACCCCTCCACTTT
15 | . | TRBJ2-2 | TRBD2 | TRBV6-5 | CASTIAGIGTGELFF | TGTGCCAGCACAATAGCGGGAATTGGCACCGGGGAGCTGTTTTTT
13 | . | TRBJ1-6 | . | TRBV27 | CASTGRVDSPLHF | TGTGCCAGCACTGGCAGGGTGGATTCACCCCTCCACTTT
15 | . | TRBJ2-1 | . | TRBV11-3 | CASSLGGVSYNEQFF | TGTGCCAGCAGCTTAGGCGGGGTCTCCTACAATGAGCAGTTCTTC
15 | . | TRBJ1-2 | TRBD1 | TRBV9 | CASSVADGQGSGYTF | TGTGCCAGCAGCGTAGCTGACGGACAGGGAAGTGGCTACACCTTC
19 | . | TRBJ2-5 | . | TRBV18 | CASSPTYRNRELSQETQYF | TGTGCCAGCTCACCTACGTACCGGAACAGGGAGCTATCCCAAGAGACCCAGTACTTC
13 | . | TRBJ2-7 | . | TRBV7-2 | CASSLGKGLEQYF | TGTGCCAGCAGCTTAGGCAAGGGGCTCGAGCAGTACTTC
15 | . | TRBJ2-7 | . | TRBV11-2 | CASSLERGRSYEQYF | TGTGCCAGCAGCTTAGAGAGGGGACGCTCCTACGAGCAGTACTTC
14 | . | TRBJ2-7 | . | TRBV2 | CASSLDQAGREQYF | TGTGCCAGCAGCCTGGACCAAGCCGGCCGCGAGCAGTACTTC
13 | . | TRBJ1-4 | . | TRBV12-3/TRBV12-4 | CASSSGLNEKLFF | TGTGCCAGCAGTAGCGGACTGAATGAAAAACTGTTTTTT